A single T cell receptor (beta chain) is shown here with its context. The sample belongs to a study of T cell changes during pregnancy in multiple sclerosis. The CDR3 is 13 residues long. V was clipped by 2 bases and J by 4 bases, with 8 bases between them. Germline CDR1 is SGDLS and CDR2 is YYNGEE. Libraries were prepared by immunoSEQ multiplex PCR; TCRdb keeps only in-frame clonotypes and omits some of them. This sample has about 28,000 clones, with roughly 87% found just once. The receptor comes from a female donor with multiple sclerosis, enrolled in a pregnancy study. The source material was CD4+ T cells from peripheral blood mononuclear cells, sampled in the second trimester of pregnancy. The chain employs TRBV9 and TRBJ2-3; D remains ambiguous. The CDR3, as DNA: TGTGCCAGCAGCGTCCAAGCGCCAGATACGCAGTATTTT. As protein: CASSVQAPDTQYF.